These T cell receptor beta chains were read from a single sample in a study of cytomegalovirus exposure and HLA in healthy donors. The protocol was immunoSEQ multiplex PCR, while the TCRdb copy is restricted to in-frame clones and leaves out a portion. This table holds 220,000 or so clones, about 72% found once. The sequenced sample consisted of PBMCs. Receptor source: a male donor in good health and CMV-seronegative. Both conserved end residues are part of each CDR3. D genes are given only for firm matches. Size is stated for part of the rows, as once, few or many counts, or as a class when the clone is expanded.

TRBV19	TRBJ1-4	.	.	TGTGCCAGTAGCCAACGGGGGGGACAAACTGGGGAAAAACTGTTTTTT	CASSQRGGQTGEKLFF
TRBV27	TRBJ2-1	.	.	TGTGCCAGCAGTCAGCGGGCTTACAATGAGCAGTTCTTC	CASSQRAYNEQFF
TRBV19	TRBJ1-2	.	.	TGTGCCAGTAGAATTGAGGCAGAGACAGGCGGCTACACCTTC	CASRIEAETGGYTF
TRBV25-1	TRBJ1-1	.	TRBD1	TGTGCCAGCAGTGAATGGGACAGGGCTGAAGCTTTCTTT	CASSEWDRAEAFF
TRBV5-5	TRBJ1-2	.	.	TGTGCCAGCATCCAGACTTTGGTGATATATGGCTACACCTTC	CASIQTLVIYGYTF
TRBV28	TRBJ2-4	once	TRBD1	TGTGCCAGCAGTTACGCAGGGGGCGAATCAAACATTCAGTACTTC	CASSYAGGESNIQYF
TRBV6-5	TRBJ1-3	once	.	TGTGCCAGTACTAGAGCGTGGGGAAACACCATATATTTT	CASTRAWGNTIYF
TRBV4-2	TRBJ2-7	.	TRBD1	TGTGCCAGCAGCGAGCGGGACAGGGGAGGGGAGCAGTACTTC	CASSERDRGGEQYF
TRBV11-2	TRBJ1-3	.	.	TGTGCCAGCAGCTTCAACCGGGGAAACACCATATATTTT	CASSFNRGNTIYF
TRBV7-5	TRBJ2-7	.	.	TGTGCCAGAAGCGGATCCAAACAGGGGCCCCCCTCCTACGAGCAGTACTTC	CARSGSKQGPPSYEQYF
TRBV11-1	TRBJ2-7	.	TRBD2	TGTGCCAGCAGCCCAGGACTAGCGGGTATGCAACGCTACGAGCAGTACTTC	CASSPGLAGMQRYEQYF
TRBV6-5	TRBJ2-5	.	.	TGTGCCAGCAGTCGATGGACAGATATGCAAGAGACCCAGTACTTC	CASSRWTDMQETQYF
TRBV7-9	TRBJ1-3	.	TRBD1	TGTGCCAGCAGCTTCGGGACAGGGGGCTCTGGAAACACCATATATTTT	CASSFGTGGSGNTIYF
TRBV19	TRBJ2-5	.	.	TGTGCCAGTAGTATTCGCAATAACAAAGAGACCCAGTACTTC	CASSIRNNKETQYF
TRBV5-1	TRBJ2-3	.	TRBD2	TGCGCCAGCAGCTTTGCTAGCGGGGTTAGCACAGATACGCAGTATTTT	CASSFASGVSTDTQYF
TRBV6-4	TRBJ2-7	.	.	TGTGCCAGCAGTGACTTCGCCGGACTTGAGCAGTACTTC	CASSDFAGLEQYF
TRBV18	TRBJ2-5	.	.	TGTGCCAGCTCACCACGGGCAGGGGTAGAGACCCAGTACTTC	CASSPRAGVETQYF
TRBV5-4	TRBJ2-2	.	TRBD2	TGTGCCAGCAGCTCGAGACTAGCTGACACCGGGGAGCTGTTTTTT	CASSSRLADTGELFF
TRBV4-1	TRBJ2-3	.	.	TGCGCCAGCAGCCATAAGCTTGCTAGCCGGAGCTTTAGCACAGATACGCAGTATTTT	CASSHKLASRSFSTDTQYF
TRBV7-8	TRBJ1-1	once	.	TGTGCCAGCAGCTTAGTATTAGAGGTTTCTGAAGCTTTCTTT	CASSLVLEVSEAFF
TRBV19	TRBJ2-5	.	.	TGTGCCAGTAGTATGGTGCCTAGCAATCAGGAGACCCAGTACTTC	CASSMVPSNQETQYF
TRBV6-1	TRBJ1-4	.	.	TGTGCCAGCAAACGCCGAGGTGAAAAACTGTTTTTT	CASKRRGEKLFF
TRBV18	TRBJ2-7	.	.	TGTGCCAGCTCACCACCCTCGGGGTACGAGCAGTACTTC	CASSPPSGYEQYF
TRBV10-1	TRBJ2-1	.	TRBD2	TGCGCCAGCAGTGTACGGGGGGTAAGGAGCTCCTACAATGAGCAGTTCTTC	CASSVRGVRSSYNEQFF
TRBV10-1	TRBJ2-1	.	TRBD2	TGCGCCAGCAGCCCCGACCTCCTAGCGGGAGCGGCGCATGAGCAGTTCTTC	CASSPDLLAGAAHEQFF
TRBV29-1	TRBJ1-4	.	.	TGCAGCGTTGAAGTGGAACAGCGGAATGAAAAACTGTTTTTT	CSVEVEQRNEKLFF
TRBV30	TRBJ2-7	.	TRBD2	TGTGCCTGGGACTTAGGGCTAGCGGGAGACGAGCAGTACTTC	CAWDLGLAGDEQYF
TRBV2	TRBJ2-7	few	TRBD1	TGTGCCAGCGGCGGACGACAGGGGGTATACGAGCAGTACTTC	CASGGRQGVYEQYF